This TCR beta chain was sequenced in a study of CD8 T cells in ankylosing spondylitis. The V end lost 0 bases, the J end lost 0 bases, and 12 bases lay between the germline ends. Germline V lookup: CDR1 DFQATT, CDR2 SNEGSKA (reference sequence). CDR3 size: 16 residues. TCRdb used MiXCR to reprocess the 5' RACE reads, holding one entry per CDR3 protein. The sample yields about 220,000 distinct CDR3 sequences, roughly 10% seen once. This clonotype was observed many times. The receptor was isolated from a male donor with ankylosing spondylitis or in good health (not recorded which). The chain combines TRBV20-1 with TRBJ1-3; no reliable D call. The sequenced sample was blood, either unsorted or a sorted T cell fraction (not recorded which). CDR3 coding DNA: TGCAGTGCTAGAGATTCGGCGGCTCTCTCTGGAAACACCATATATTTT. This sequence encodes CSARDSAALSGNTIYF.